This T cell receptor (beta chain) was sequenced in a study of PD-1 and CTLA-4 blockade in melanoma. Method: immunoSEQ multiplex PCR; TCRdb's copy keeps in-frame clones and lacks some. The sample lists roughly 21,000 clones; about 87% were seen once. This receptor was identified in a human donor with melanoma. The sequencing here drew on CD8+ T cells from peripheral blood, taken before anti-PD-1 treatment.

CDR3 amino acids: CASSSSGSADTQYF. The CDR3 DNA reads as TGTGCCAGCAGCTCTAGCGGGTCTGCAGATACGCAGTATTTT. V usage is TRBV25-1 and J usage is TRBJ2-3, with TRBD2 matching over 8 bases. CDR3 length: 14 amino acids. CDR1 MGHDK and CDR2 SYGVNS come from the germline V gene. The V segment lost 6 bases and the J segment 4 bases; nucleotides outside the gene matches: 6.